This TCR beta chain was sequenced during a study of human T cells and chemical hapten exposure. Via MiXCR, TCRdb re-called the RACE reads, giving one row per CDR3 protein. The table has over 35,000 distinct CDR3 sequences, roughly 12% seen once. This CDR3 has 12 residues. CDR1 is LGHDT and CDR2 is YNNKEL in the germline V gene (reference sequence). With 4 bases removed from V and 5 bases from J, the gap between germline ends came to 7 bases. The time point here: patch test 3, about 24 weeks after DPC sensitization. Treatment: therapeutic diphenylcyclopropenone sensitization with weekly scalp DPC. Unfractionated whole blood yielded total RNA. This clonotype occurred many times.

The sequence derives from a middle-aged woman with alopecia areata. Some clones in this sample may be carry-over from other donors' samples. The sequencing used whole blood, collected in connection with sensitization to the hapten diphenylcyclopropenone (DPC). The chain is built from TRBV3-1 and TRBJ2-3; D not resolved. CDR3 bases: TGTGCCAGCAGCCCCCGACTAGATACGCAGTATTTT. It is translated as CASSPRLDTQYF.